This TCR beta chain was obtained from a study of T cell changes during pregnancy in multiple sclerosis. This CDR3 is 15 amino acids long. Germline CDR1 is MRHNA and CDR2 is SNTAGT. V trimming: 2 bases; J trimming: 4 bases; junction bases outside the gene matches: 1. Profiling relied on immunoSEQ multiplex PCR, and the TCRdb table lists in-frame clones only, not all of them. The data hold approximately 90,000 clones, with around 93% observed a single time. The starting material was peripheral blood, obtained before pregnancy. The genes are TRBV6-4 and TRBJ2-1, with 11 bases matching TRBD2. The TCR comes from a female donor with multiple sclerosis, enrolled in a pregnancy study. The CDR3 loop is CASSDGTSGYNEQFF. CDR3 in DNA: TGTGCCAGCAGTGACGGGACTAGCGGATACAATGAGCAGTTCTTC.